This TCR beta chain emerged from a study of vaccination effects on CD4 cells after COVID-19. General study findings and limits: Within healthy vaccinees, only 1 of 255 vaccine-induced clones displayed cross-reactivity with common cold coronaviruses.

Comment on this clone: No antigen is known for it.

Germline CDR1 reads SGDLS; CDR2 reads YYNGEE. The CDR3 extends over 15 amino acids. The J segment lost 6 bases and the V segment lost 0 bases, leaving 5 bases of the junction unmatched. Clones were read by immunoSEQ multiplex PCR, and TCRdb kept only the in-frame ones, dropping some. Of some 69,000 clones in the sample, 65% to 85% were seen once. Before any sequencing was done, the ViraFEST assay used viral peptide pools to expand antigen-specific CD4+ T cells. Following an approximately eleven-day culture, CD4+ T cells were purified. The vaccine recipients had no prior SARS-CoV-2 infection, with negative nucleocapsid antibodies. At days 3 and 7, half of the medium was exchanged for IL-2 medium.

The rearrangement joins TRBV9 to TRBJ2-1; TRBD2 agrees at 8 bases. The receptor's source is a human donor who received a COVID-19 vaccine. Sequencing was performed on CD4+ T cells from PBMCs cultured with HCoV-NL63 spike peptides, taken before COVID-19 vaccination. CDR3 nucleotide sequence: TGTGCCAGCAGCGTAGGACTAGCGACGCTCAATGAGCAGTTCTTC. Amino acids: CASSVGLATLNEQFF.